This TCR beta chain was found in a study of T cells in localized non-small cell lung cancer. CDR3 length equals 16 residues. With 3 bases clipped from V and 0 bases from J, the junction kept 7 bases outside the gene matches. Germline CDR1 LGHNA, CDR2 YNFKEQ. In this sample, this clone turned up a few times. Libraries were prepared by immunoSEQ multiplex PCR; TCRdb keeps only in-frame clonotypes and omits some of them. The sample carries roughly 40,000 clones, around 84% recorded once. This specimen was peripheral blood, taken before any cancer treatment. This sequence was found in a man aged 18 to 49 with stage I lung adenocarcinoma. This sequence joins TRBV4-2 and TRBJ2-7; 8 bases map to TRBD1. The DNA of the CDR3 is TGTGCCAGCAGCCAGAACTTCGGGACAGGCTCCTACGAGCAGTACTTC. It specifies CASSQNFGTGSYEQYF.